These T cell receptor beta chains were read from a single sample in a study of PD-1 blockade in classical Hodgkin lymphoma. Sequencing was performed with immunoSEQ multiplex PCR; in TCRdb, only in-frame clones are kept and a portion is missing. Of 30,000 to 40,000 clones in the sample, approximately 90% were seen once. Sequenced: CD4+ T cells from blood. These receptors were collected from a human donor with classical Hodgkin lymphoma. Both conserved end residues are part of each CDR3. Fields, in order: D gene, V gene, clone size, J gene, CDR3 protein, CDR3 DNA. A D gene is named only where the DNA matches it firmly. Size values are once, few and many counts, or a class for expanded clones, and some rows have none.

d_call: TRBD1; v_call: TRBV19; clone_size: -; j_call: TRBJ2-3; cdr3_aa: CASSRGVPGQGADTQYF; cdr3_nt: TGTGCCAGTAGTAGAGGTGTGCCGGGACAGGGTGCAGATACGCAGTATTTT
d_call: -; v_call: TRBV7-2; clone_size: -; j_call: TRBJ2-2; cdr3_aa: CASIKFSATGELFF; cdr3_nt: TGTGCCAGCATCAAATTTAGTGCCACCGGGGAGCTGTTTTTT
d_call: -; v_call: TRBV6-1; clone_size: few; j_call: TRBJ1-5; cdr3_aa: CASSTPKRGNQPQHF; cdr3_nt: TGTGCCAGCAGTACACCAAAACGTGGCAATCAGCCCCAGCATTTT
d_call: -; v_call: TRBV7-2; clone_size: -; j_call: TRBJ2-2; cdr3_aa: CASSPRAGGELFF; cdr3_nt: TGTGCCAGCAGCCCGAGGGCAGGGGGGGAGCTGTTTTTT
d_call: -; v_call: TRBV5-6; clone_size: -; j_call: TRBJ2-5; cdr3_aa: CASSSQGVEETQYF; cdr3_nt: TGTGCCAGCAGCTCACAGGGAGTGGAAGAGACCCAGTACTTC
d_call: -; v_call: TRBV6-6; clone_size: -; j_call: TRBJ2-7; cdr3_aa: CASGGASEQYF; cdr3_nt: TGTGCCAGCGGGGGGGCGAGCGAGCAGTACTTC
d_call: -; v_call: TRBV6-6; clone_size: -; j_call: TRBJ2-7; cdr3_aa: CASSSTRGGSGEQYF; cdr3_nt: TGTGCCAGCAGTTCTACAAGGGGGGGATCGGGCGAGCAGTACTTC
d_call: -; v_call: TRBV7-8; clone_size: -; j_call: TRBJ2-1; cdr3_aa: CASSLEIGSATREDEQFF; cdr3_nt: TGTGCCAGCAGCTTAGAAATAGGCTCGGCTACCCGAGAGGATGAGCAGTTCTTC
d_call: TRBD1; v_call: TRBV19; clone_size: -; j_call: TRBJ2-3; cdr3_aa: CASSMSPEGARDTQYF; cdr3_nt: TGTGCCAGTAGTATGAGTCCCGAGGGGGCAAGAGATACGCAGTATTTT
d_call: -; v_call: TRBV6-1; clone_size: -; j_call: TRBJ2-4; cdr3_aa: CASSEEGSPAKNIQYF; cdr3_nt: TGTGCCAGCAGTGAAGAAGGCAGTCCAGCCAAAAACATTCAGTACTTC
d_call: TRBD2; v_call: TRBV28; clone_size: -; j_call: TRBJ2-5; cdr3_aa: CASSPIATGLAGETQYF; cdr3_nt: TGTGCCAGCAGTCCCATCGCCACGGGACTAGCGGGAGAGACCCAGTACTTC
d_call: TRBD1; v_call: TRBV29-1; clone_size: once; j_call: TRBJ1-2; cdr3_aa: CSVEDRRDSPSYGYTF; cdr3_nt: TGCAGCGTTGAAGATCGGAGGGACAGTCCCTCCTATGGCTACACCTTC
d_call: TRBD2; v_call: TRBV5-8; clone_size: once; j_call: TRBJ2-7; cdr3_aa: CASSRGLAEAYEQYF; cdr3_nt: TGTGCCAGCAGCAGGGGACTAGCAGAGGCCTACGAGCAGTACTTC
d_call: -; v_call: TRBV5-1; clone_size: -; j_call: TRBJ2-3; cdr3_aa: CATKGGRDFTDTQYF; cdr3_nt: TGCGCCACCAAGGGCGGCCGGGACTTCACAGATACGCAGTATTTT
d_call: TRBD1; v_call: TRBV10-2; clone_size: few; j_call: TRBJ1-2; cdr3_aa: CASRQGAGYTF; cdr3_nt: TGCGCCAGCCGACAGGGAGCTGGCTACACCTTC
d_call: -; v_call: TRBV7-9; clone_size: -; j_call: TRBJ1-2; cdr3_aa: CASSAQGGRGYTF; cdr3_nt: TGTGCCAGCAGCGCACAGGGCGGGCGGGGCTACACCTTC
d_call: -; v_call: TRBV2; clone_size: -; j_call: TRBJ1-6; cdr3_aa: CASSGAGLPNSPLHF; cdr3_nt: TGTGCCAGCAGTGGTGCGGGACTGCCCAATTCACCCCTCCACTTT
d_call: TRBD2; v_call: TRBV4-2; clone_size: -; j_call: TRBJ2-1; cdr3_aa: CASSQAGTSGGNEQFF; cdr3_nt: TGTGCCAGCAGCCAAGCGGGAACTAGCGGGGGTAATGAGCAGTTCTTC
d_call: -; v_call: TRBV20-1; clone_size: -; j_call: TRBJ2-1; cdr3_aa: CSAIDNEQFF; cdr3_nt: TGCAGTGCTATTGACAATGAGCAGTTCTTC
d_call: -; v_call: TRBV19; clone_size: once; j_call: TRBJ1-2; cdr3_aa: CASSIGVQDFYGYTF; cdr3_nt: TGTGCCAGTAGTATTGGCGTCCAGGACTTCTATGGCTACACCTTC
d_call: TRBD1; v_call: TRBV6-6; clone_size: -; j_call: TRBJ1-4; cdr3_aa: CASSPPGGREKLFF; cdr3_nt: TGTGCCAGCAGTCCTCCAGGGGGGCGTGAAAAACTGTTTTTT
d_call: -; v_call: TRBV2; clone_size: -; j_call: TRBJ1-5; cdr3_aa: CASVGDYIHQPQHF; cdr3_nt: TGTGCCAGCGTGGGCGACTATATTCATCAGCCCCAGCATTTT
d_call: -; v_call: TRBV7-8; clone_size: -; j_call: TRBJ2-7; cdr3_aa: CASSSGGTIYEQYF; cdr3_nt: TGTGCCAGCAGCTCAGGTGGGACCATATACGAGCAGTACTTC
d_call: -; v_call: TRBV20-1; clone_size: -; j_call: TRBJ2-2; cdr3_aa: CSVGRTGELFF; cdr3_nt: TGCAGTGTGGGGAGGACCGGGGAGCTGTTTTTT
d_call: TRBD1; v_call: TRBV6-5; clone_size: -; j_call: TRBJ1-2; cdr3_aa: CASSLGQGEPYGYTF; cdr3_nt: TGTGCCAGCAGTTTAGGACAGGGAGAGCCCTATGGCTACACCTTC
d_call: -; v_call: TRBV19; clone_size: -; j_call: TRBJ1-2; cdr3_aa: CASVGDYGYTF; cdr3_nt: TGTGCCAGTGTAGGGGACTATGGCTACACCTTC
d_call: TRBD1; v_call: TRBV15; clone_size: -; j_call: TRBJ1-4; cdr3_aa: CATSSRQGNEKLFF; cdr3_nt: TGTGCCACCAGCAGTCGACAGGGGAATGAAAAACTGTTTTTT
d_call: -; v_call: TRBV9; clone_size: -; j_call: TRBJ1-1; cdr3_aa: CASSVGGGFTEAFF; cdr3_nt: TGTGCCAGCAGCGTAGGTGGGGGATTCACTGAAGCTTTCTTT
d_call: -; v_call: TRBV10-1; clone_size: -; j_call: TRBJ1-1; cdr3_aa: CASSEQTGFMNTEAFF; cdr3_nt: TGCGCCAGCAGTGAGCAGACAGGCTTCATGAACACTGAAGCTTTCTTT
d_call: -; v_call: TRBV30; clone_size: few; j_call: TRBJ1-3; cdr3_aa: CAWSEDGPPTIYF; cdr3_nt: TGTGCCTGGAGTGAAGACGGGCCTCCCACCATATATTTT
d_call: -; v_call: TRBV10-3; clone_size: -; j_call: TRBJ1-3; cdr3_aa: CAISGQGNTIYF; cdr3_nt: TGTGCCATCAGTGGACAGGGAAACACCATATATTTT
d_call: -; v_call: TRBV7-8; clone_size: -; j_call: TRBJ2-5; cdr3_aa: CASSLASEETQYF; cdr3_nt: TGTGCCAGCAGCTTAGCTTCTGAAGAGACCCAGTACTTC
d_call: -; v_call: TRBV6-1; clone_size: -; j_call: TRBJ1-2; cdr3_aa: CASSEGQVYGYTF; cdr3_nt: TGTGCCAGCAGTGAAGGCCAGGTCTATGGCTACACCTTC
d_call: TRBD1; v_call: TRBV7-8; clone_size: -; j_call: TRBJ1-1; cdr3_aa: CASQQGTNTEAFF; cdr3_nt: TGTGCCAGCCAACAGGGGACGAACACTGAAGCTTTCTTT
d_call: -; v_call: TRBV5-1; clone_size: -; j_call: TRBJ2-3; cdr3_aa: CASSSAIDTQYF; cdr3_nt: TGCGCCAGCAGCTCCGCGATAGATACGCAGTATTTT
d_call: -; v_call: TRBV4-3; clone_size: -; j_call: TRBJ1-4; cdr3_aa: CASSHTSSLNEKLFF; cdr3_nt: TGCGCCAGCAGCCACACCAGCAGTCTTAATGAAAAACTGTTTTTT
d_call: -; v_call: TRBV20-1; clone_size: once; j_call: TRBJ1-2; cdr3_aa: CSARPNYGYTF; cdr3_nt: TGCAGTGCTCGACCCAACTATGGCTACACCTTC
d_call: -; v_call: TRBV19; clone_size: -; j_call: TRBJ1-5; cdr3_aa: CASSIWPQPQHF; cdr3_nt: TGTGCCAGTAGTATATGGCCCCAGCCCCAGCATTTT
d_call: TRBD1; v_call: TRBV2; clone_size: -; j_call: TRBJ2-4; cdr3_aa: CASSVSRQGSDIQYF; cdr3_nt: TGTGCCAGCAGTGTTTCTCGACAGGGGAGTGACATTCAGTACTTC
d_call: TRBD1; v_call: TRBV27; clone_size: -; j_call: TRBJ2-6; cdr3_aa: CASSQDRGRSGANVLTF; cdr3_nt: TGTGCCAGCAGTCAGGACAGGGGGCGTTCTGGGGCCAACGTCCTGACTTTC